This record looks at one T cell receptor beta chain sequence and its context. Its antigen is still unknown. This sample was included in a study of a mutant IDH1 vaccine in newly diagnosed glioma. Study context: It was radiotherapy, temozolomide, or both that patients received previously, with most receiving both.

The method was immunoSEQ multiplex PCR; TCRdb's version includes in-frame clones alone and lacks a portion of them. This table has tens of thousands of clones, almost 65% appearing once. Specified time point: week 47, end of study. The vaccine gave 300 ug of a 20-mer mutant IDH1 peptide subcutaneously per dose. The CDR3 totals 16 residues. In germline, CDR1 is WNHNN, CDR2 SYGVQD (reference sequence). Deletions cut 2 bases from V and 4 bases from J, with 17 bases between. Sequenced material: peripheral blood mononuclear cells (PBMCs), taken from a glioma patient whose treatment included an IDH1 peptide vaccine. The receptor comes from a man between 40 and 49 years old with glioma. Some clones in this sample may be carry-over from other donors' samples. This chain links TRBV10-1 with TRBJ1-1, with a weak D call TRBD1 (5 bases). As DNA, the CDR3 is TGCGCCAGCAGTGAGAGGGGAGCGGGGCTCGGCACTGAAGCTTTCTTT. It is translated as CASSERGAGLGTEAFF.